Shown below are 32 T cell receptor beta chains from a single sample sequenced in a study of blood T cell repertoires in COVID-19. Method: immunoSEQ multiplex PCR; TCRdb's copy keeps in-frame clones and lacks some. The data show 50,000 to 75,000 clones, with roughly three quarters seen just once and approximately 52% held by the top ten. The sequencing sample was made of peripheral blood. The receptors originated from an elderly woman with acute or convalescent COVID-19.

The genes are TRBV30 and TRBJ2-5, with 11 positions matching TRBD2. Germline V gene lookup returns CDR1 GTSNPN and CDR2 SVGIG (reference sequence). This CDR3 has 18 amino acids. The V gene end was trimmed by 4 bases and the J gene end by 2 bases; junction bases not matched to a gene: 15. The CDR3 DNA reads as TGTGCCTGGACCTCAGGGTGGCTAGCGGGAGGCCCACAAGAGACCCAGTACTTC. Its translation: CAWTSGWLAGGPQETQYF.

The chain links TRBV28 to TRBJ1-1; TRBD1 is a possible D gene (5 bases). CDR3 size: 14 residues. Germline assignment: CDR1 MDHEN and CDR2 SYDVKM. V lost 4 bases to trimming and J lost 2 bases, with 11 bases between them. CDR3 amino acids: CASSSGLVNTEAFF. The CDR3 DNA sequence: TGTGCCAGCAGTTCGGGACTTGTAAACACTGAAGCTTTCTTT. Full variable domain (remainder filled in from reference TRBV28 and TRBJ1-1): DVKVTQSSRYLVKRTGEKVFLECVQDMDHENMFWYRQDPGLGLRLIYFSYDVKMKEKGDIPEGYSVSREKKERFSLILESASTNQTSMYLCASSSGLVNTEAFFGQGTRLTVV.

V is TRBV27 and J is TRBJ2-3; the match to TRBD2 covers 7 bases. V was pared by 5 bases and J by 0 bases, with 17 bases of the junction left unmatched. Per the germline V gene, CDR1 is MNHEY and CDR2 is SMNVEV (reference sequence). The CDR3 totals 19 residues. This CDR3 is CASSRQRSGQEPSTDTQYF. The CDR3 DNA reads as TGTGCCAGCAGTAGACAGCGTAGCGGGCAAGAGCCTAGCACAGATACGCAGTATTTT.

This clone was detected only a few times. CDR3 residues: CASSFKGHPVNTEAFF. CDR3 sequence (DNA): TGCGCCAGCAGCTTTAAAGGACACCCAGTGAACACTGAAGCTTTCTTT. The V gene is TRBV5-1, the J gene TRBJ1-1; tentatively, D is TRBD1 (5 bases). The CDR3 has 16 amino acids. Germline V CDR1 and CDR2: SGHRS, YFSETQ. V was shortened by 2 bases and J by 0 bases, with 14 bases between the two germline ends.

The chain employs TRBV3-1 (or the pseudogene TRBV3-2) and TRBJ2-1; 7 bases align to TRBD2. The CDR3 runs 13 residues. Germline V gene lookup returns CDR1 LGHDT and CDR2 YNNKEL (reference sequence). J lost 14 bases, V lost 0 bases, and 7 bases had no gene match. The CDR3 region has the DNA TGTGCCAGCAGCCAAGAGCCGGCGGGGGTGAAGTTCTTC. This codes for CASSQEPAGVKFF.

The CDR3 DNA is TGTGCCAGTAGGGTTGGAGACTTCATGAACACTGAAGCTTTCTTT. This translates into CASRVGDFMNTEAFF. The chain links TRBV19 to TRBJ1-1; D gene ambiguous. Germline V gives CDR1 LNHDA, CDR2 SQIVND (reference sequence). The V end was cut by 6 bases, the J end by 0 bases, with 14 bases between. The CDR3 sequence is 15 residues long.

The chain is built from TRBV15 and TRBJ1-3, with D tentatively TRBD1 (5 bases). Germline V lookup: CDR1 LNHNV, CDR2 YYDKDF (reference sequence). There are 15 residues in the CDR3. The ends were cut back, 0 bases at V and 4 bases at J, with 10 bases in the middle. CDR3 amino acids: CATSREGREGNTIYF. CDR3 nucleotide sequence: TGTGCCACCAGCAGAGAGGGCAGGGAAGGAAACACCATATATTTT.

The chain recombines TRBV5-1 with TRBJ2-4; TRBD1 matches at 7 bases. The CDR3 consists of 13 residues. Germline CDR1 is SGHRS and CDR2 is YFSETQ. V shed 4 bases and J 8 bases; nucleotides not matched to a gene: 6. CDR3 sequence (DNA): TGCGCCAGCAGCGAGGGGGCGAGGGACATTCAGTACTTC. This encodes CASSEGARDIQYF. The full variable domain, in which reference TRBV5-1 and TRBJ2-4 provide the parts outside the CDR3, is KAGVTQTPRYLIKTRGQQVTLSCSPISGHRSVSWYQQTPGQGLQFLFEYFSETQRNKGNFPGRFSGRQFSNSRSEMNVSTLELGDSALYLCASSEGARDIQYFGAGTRLSVL.

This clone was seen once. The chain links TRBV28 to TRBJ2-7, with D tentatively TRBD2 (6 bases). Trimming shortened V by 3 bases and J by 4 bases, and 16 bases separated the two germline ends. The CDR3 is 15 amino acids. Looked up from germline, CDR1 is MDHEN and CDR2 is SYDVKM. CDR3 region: CASSLRDLLFYEQYF. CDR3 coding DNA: TGTGCCAGCAGTTTGAGGGACTTGCTTTTTTACGAGCAGTACTTC.

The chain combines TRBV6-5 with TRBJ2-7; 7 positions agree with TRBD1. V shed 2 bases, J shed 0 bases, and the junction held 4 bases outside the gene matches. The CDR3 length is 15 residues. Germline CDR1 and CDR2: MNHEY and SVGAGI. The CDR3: CASSYGQDFSYEQYF. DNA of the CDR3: TGTGCCAGCAGTTACGGACAGGATTTCTCCTACGAGCAGTACTTC.

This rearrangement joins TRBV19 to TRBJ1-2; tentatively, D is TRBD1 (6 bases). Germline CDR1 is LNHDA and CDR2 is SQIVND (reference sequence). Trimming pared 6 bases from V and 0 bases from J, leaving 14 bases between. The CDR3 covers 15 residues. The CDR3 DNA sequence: TGTGCCAGTAGGCTCCGGGACACTACTAACTATGGCTACACCTTC. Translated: CASRLRDTTNYGYTF.

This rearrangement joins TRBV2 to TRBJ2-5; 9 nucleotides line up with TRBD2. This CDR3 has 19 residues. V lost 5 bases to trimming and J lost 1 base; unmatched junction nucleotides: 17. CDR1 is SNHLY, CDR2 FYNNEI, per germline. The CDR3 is CASSKGSVASGTPQETQYF. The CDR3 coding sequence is TGTGCCAGCAGTAAGGGGTCGGTGGCTAGCGGGACCCCCCAAGAGACCCAGTACTTC.

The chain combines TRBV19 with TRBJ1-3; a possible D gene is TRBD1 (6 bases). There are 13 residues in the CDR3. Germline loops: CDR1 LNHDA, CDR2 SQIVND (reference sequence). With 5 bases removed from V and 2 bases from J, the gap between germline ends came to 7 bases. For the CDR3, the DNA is TGTGCCAGTAGTCGGACAGCTGGAAACACCATATATTTT. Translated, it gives CASSRTAGNTIYF.

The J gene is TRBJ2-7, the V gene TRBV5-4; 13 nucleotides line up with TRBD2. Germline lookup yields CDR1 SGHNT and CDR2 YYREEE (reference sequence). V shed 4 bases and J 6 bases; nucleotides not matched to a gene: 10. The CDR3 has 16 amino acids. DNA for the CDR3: TGTGCCAGCAGCGGAGAACTAGCGGGAGGGGGTTCCGAGCAGTACTTC. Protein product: CASSGELAGGGSEQYF.

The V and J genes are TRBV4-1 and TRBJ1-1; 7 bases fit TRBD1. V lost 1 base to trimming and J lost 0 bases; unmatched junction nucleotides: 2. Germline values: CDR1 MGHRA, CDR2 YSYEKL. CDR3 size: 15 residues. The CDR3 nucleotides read TGCGCCAGCAGCCAAGGGACAGGAATGAACACTGAAGCTTTCTTT. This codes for CASSQGTGMNTEAFF.

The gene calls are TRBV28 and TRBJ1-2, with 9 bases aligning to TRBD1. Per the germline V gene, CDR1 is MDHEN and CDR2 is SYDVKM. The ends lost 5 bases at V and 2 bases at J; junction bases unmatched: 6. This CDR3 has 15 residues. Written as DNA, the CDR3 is TGTGCCAGCAGTGCTGGGACAGGGCGGAACTATGGCTACACCTTC. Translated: CASSAGTGRNYGYTF.

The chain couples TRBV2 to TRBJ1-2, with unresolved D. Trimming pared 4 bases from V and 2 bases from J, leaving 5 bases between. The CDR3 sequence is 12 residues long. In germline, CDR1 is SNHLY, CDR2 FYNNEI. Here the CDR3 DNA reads TGTGCCAGCAGTGTACAGAACTATGGCTACACCTTC. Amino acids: CASSVQNYGYTF.

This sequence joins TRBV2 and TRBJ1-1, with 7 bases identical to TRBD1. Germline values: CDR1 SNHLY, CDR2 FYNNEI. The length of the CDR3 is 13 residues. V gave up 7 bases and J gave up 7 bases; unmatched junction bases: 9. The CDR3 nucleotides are TGTGCCAGCACCGGACAGGCGCCTTATGAAGCTTTCTTT. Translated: CASTGQAPYEAFF.

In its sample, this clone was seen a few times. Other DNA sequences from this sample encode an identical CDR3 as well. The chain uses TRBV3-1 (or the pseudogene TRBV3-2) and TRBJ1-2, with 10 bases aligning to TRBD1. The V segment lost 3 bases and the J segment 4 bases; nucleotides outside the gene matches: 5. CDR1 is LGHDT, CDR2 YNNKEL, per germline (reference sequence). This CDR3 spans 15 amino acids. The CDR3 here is CASSQARTGGYGYTF. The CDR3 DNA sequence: TGTGCCAGCAGCCAGGCCCGGACAGGGGGCTATGGCTACACCTTC.

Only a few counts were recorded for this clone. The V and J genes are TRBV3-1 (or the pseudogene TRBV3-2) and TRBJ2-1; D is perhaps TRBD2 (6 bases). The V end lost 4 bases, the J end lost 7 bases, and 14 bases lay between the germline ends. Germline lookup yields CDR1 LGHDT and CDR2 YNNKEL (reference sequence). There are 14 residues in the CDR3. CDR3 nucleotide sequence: TGTGCCAGCAGCCCTGTACTAGCTAGTAATGAGCAGTTCTTC. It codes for CASSPVLASNEQFF.

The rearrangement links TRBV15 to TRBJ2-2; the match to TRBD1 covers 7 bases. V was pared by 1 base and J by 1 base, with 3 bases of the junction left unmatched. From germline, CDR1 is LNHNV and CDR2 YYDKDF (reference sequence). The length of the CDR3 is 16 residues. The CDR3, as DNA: TGTGCCACCAGCAGAGGCTGGACAGGGAACACCGGGGAGCTGTTTTTT. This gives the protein CATSRGWTGNTGELFF.

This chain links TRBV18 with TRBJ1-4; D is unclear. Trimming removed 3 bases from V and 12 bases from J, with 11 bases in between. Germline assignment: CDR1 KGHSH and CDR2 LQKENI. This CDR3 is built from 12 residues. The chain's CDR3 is CASSPRGIQLFF. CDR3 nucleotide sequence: TGTGCCAGCTCACCGCGCGGAATCCAACTGTTTTTT. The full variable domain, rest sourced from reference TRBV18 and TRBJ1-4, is NAGVMQNPRHLVRRRGQEARLRCSPMKGHSHVYWYRQLPEEGLKFMVYLQKENIIDESGMPKERFSAEFPKEGPSILRIQQVVRGDSAAYFCASSPRGIQLFFGSGTQLSVL.

CDR3 sequence: CASGDTGSSYEQYF. DNA for the CDR3: TGCGCCAGCGGAGACACAGGGAGCTCCTACGAGCAGTACTTC. The J gene is TRBJ2-7, the V gene TRBV5-1, with D possibly TRBD1 on 6 matching bases. The germline gives CDR1 SGHRS, CDR2 YFSETQ. Trimming removed 7 bases at V and 0 bases at J, with 14 bases between. This CDR3 region has 14 residues.

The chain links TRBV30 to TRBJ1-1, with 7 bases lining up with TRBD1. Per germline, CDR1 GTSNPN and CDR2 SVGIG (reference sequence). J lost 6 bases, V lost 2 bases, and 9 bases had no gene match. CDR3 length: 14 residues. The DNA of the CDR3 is TGTGCCTGGAGTCCTCACGAAACAGGGGCTGAAGCTTTCTTT. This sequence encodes CAWSPHETGAEAFF.

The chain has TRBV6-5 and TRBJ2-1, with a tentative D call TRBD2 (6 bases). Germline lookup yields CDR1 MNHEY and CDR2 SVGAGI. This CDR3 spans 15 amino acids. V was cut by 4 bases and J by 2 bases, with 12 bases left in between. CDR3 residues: CASSSLGGAYNEQFF. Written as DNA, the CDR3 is TGTGCCAGCAGTTCCTTGGGGGGAGCCTACAATGAGCAGTTCTTC.

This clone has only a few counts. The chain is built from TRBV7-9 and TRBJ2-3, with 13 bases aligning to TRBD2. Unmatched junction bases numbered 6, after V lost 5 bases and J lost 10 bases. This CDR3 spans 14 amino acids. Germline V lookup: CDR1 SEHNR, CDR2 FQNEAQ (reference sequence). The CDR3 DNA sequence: TGTGCCAGCAGCCACGGACTAGCGGGAGAGGCGCAGTATTTT. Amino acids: CASSHGLAGEAQYF.

The CDR3 sequence is CASSITGQTYSNQPQHF. In nucleotides, the CDR3 is TGTGCCAGCAGTATAACGGGACAGACCTATAGCAATCAGCCCCAGCATTTT. This chain joins TRBV28 and TRBJ1-5, with 7 bases identical to TRBD1. Per the germline V gene, CDR1 is MDHEN and CDR2 is SYDVKM. V dropped 5 bases and J dropped 0; count of bases not matched to a gene: 10. The CDR3 has 17 amino acids. The whole variable domain, remainder taken from reference TRBV28 and TRBJ1-5, is DVKVTQSSRYLVKRTGEKVFLECVQDMDHENMFWYRQDPGLGLRLIYFSYDVKMKEKGDIPEGYSVSREKKERFSLILESASTNQTSMYLCASSITGQTYSNQPQHFGDGTRLSIL.

CDR3 coding DNA: TGTGCCAGCAGCATAGATATTAGCGGGAGCTTAGTCGGGACCCAGTACTTC. This gives the protein CASSIDISGSLVGTQYF. The chain has TRBV7-8 and TRBJ2-5, with 9 bases aligning to TRBD2. V shed 5 bases, J shed 7 bases, and the junction held 17 bases outside the gene matches. Germline CDR1 is SGHVS and CDR2 is FQNEAQ. The length of the CDR3 is 17 residues.

The chain's CDR3 is CAPRRGEYGDTF. The CDR3 DNA follows: TGTGCCCCGCGGCGGGGAGAATATGGGGACACCTTC. This rearrangement joins TRBV5-8 to TRBJ1-2; no clear D. The CDR3 totals 12 residues. Germline V gives CDR1 SGHTS, CDR2 YDEGEE. V was shortened by 10 bases and J by 12 bases, with 22 bases between the two germline ends.

The CDR3 nucleotides read TGCAGCGTTGAAGAGGCAGTACTGGGGGCAGGCAATGAGCAGTTCTTC. This encodes CSVEEAVLGAGNEQFF. The chain uses TRBV29-1 and TRBJ2-1, with TRBD1 as a possible D gene (6 bases). Germline CDR1 is SQVTM and CDR2 is ANQGSEA. V lost 0 bases, J lost 6 bases, and 18 bases lay in between. The CDR3 consists of 16 residues.

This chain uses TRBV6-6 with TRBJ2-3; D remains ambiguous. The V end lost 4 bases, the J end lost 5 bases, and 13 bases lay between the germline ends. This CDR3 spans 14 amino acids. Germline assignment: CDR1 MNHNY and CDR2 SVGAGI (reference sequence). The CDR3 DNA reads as TGTGCCAGCAGTTTTCCCTCCGCGAGAGATACGCAGTATTTT. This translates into CASSFPSARDTQYF.

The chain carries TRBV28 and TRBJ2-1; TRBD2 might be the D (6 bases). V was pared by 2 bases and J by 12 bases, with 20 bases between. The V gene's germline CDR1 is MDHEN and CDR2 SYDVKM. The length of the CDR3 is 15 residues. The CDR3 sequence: CASSLGNYPHGGQFF. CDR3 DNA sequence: TGTGCCAGCAGTTTAGGCAATTATCCCCACGGGGGGCAGTTCTTC.